This TCR beta chain was captured by sequencing in a study of blood T cell repertoires in COVID-19. The germline CDR1 and CDR2 sequences are SGHVS and FQNEAQ. There are 17 residues in the CDR3. After removal of 1 base from V and 2 bases from J, the junction contained 6 bases not matched to a gene. Clones were read by immunoSEQ multiplex PCR, and TCRdb kept only the in-frame ones, dropping some. Of fewer than 250,000 clones listed, roughly 80% are singletons. V and J are TRBV7-8 and TRBJ2-5, with 11 bases that match TRBD2. The sequence was collected from a woman in her thirties or forties who had been exposed to COVID-19. Sequenced material: PBMCs or T cells enriched from blood (not recorded which). The CDR3 here is CASSLGLAGGGQETQYF. CDR3 nucleotide sequence: TGTGCCAGCAGCTTAGGGCTAGCGGGGGGTGGGCAAGAGACCCAGTACTTC. The complete variable domain, with remaining parts taken from reference TRBV7-8 and TRBJ2-5, reads GAGVSQSPRYKVAKRGQDVALRCDPISGHVSLFWYQQALGQGPEFLTYFQNEAQLDKSGLPSDRFFAERPEGSVSTLKIQRTQQEDSAVYLCASSLGLAGGGQETQYFGPGTRLLVL.